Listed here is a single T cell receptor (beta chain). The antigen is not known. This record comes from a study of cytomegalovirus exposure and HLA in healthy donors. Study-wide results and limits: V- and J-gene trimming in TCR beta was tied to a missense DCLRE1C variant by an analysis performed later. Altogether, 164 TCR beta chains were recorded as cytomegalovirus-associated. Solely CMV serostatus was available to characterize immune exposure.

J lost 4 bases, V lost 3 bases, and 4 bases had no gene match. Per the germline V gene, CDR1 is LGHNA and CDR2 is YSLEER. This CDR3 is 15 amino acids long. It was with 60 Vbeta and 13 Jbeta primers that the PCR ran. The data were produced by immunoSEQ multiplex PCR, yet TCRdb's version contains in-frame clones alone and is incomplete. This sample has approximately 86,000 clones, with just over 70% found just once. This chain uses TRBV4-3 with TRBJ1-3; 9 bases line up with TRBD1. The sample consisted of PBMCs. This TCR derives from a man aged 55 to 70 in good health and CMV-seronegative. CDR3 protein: CASSHAGTGGNTIYF. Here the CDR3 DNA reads TGCGCCAGCAGCCATGCCGGGACAGGGGGAAACACCATATATTTT.